The clone carrying this TCR beta chain has more than one count but fewer than ten. What it binds is not known. This sample was included in a study of identical twins. Study-level points and caveats: Memory repertoires showed no such pattern, whereas abundant cord blood beta clonotypes carried fewer insertions. Among monozygotic twins, out-of-frame TCR alpha sharing exceeded what models predicted.

A universal primer site was incorporated via template switching, and the cDNA contained unique molecular identifiers. TCRdb recomputed calls from the 5' RACE reads with MiXCR, one row per CDR3 protein. The sample carries around 280,000 distinct CDR3 sequences, approximately 8.5% recorded once. These data also formed part of another study, on yellow fever vaccine responses in identical twins. This second report adds: After vaccination, twins' T cell response reportedly seemed partly convergent, partly personalized.

The receptor was derived from a woman younger than 35 in good health. Sequencing was done on a sample of memory (CD45RO+) T cells sorted from blood.

The CDR3: CATSKRASGANVLTF. CDR3 coding DNA: TGTGCCACCAGTAAGAGGGCGTCTGGGGCCAACGTCCTGACTTTC. V and J are TRBV24-1 and TRBJ2-6; D possibly corresponds to TRBD2 (5 bases). V shed 6 bases and J shed 1 base, with 9 bases lying between them. In germline, CDR1 is KGHDR, CDR2 SFDVKD. The CDR3 sequence is 15 residues long.